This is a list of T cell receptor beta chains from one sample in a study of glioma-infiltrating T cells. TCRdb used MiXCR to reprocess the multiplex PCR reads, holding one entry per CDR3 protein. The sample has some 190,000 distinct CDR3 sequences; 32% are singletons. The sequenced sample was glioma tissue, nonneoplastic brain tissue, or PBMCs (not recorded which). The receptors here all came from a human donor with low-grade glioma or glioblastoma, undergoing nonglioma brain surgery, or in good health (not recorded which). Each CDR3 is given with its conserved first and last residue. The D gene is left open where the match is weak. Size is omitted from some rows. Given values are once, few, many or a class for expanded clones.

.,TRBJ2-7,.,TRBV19,CASSIDLGGYEQYF,TGTGCCAGTAGTATAGATCTGGGAGGCTACGAGCAGTACTTC
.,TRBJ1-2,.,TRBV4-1,CASSQDLRAGSNYGETF,TGCGCCAGCAGCCAAGATTTGAGGGCAGGGAGTAACTATGGCGAAACCTTC
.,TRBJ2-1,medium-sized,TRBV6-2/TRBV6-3,CASSYTGFGNEQFF,TGTGCCAGCAGTTACACGGGATTCGGCAATGAGCAGTTCTTC
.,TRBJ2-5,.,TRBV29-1,CSVAPDVETQYF,TGCAGCGTCGCCCCTGATGTGGAGACCCAGTACTTC
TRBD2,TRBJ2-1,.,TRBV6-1,CASSERGGSYNEQFF,TGTGCCAGCAGTGAACGTGGCGGGAGCTACAATGAGCAGTTCTTC
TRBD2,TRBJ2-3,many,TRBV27,CASSLSKLAGGYTDTQYF,TGTGCCAGCAGTTTATCGAAGCTAGCGGGAGGGTACACAGATACGCAGTATTTT
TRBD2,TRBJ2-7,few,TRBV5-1,CASRTSTSGRYEQYF,TGCGCCAGCAGAACATCGACTAGCGGGAGATACGAGCAGTACTTC
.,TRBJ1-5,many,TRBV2,CASSEAKGGSQPQHF,TGTGCCAGCAGTGAAGCGAAGGGGGGGAGTCAGCCCCAGCATTTT
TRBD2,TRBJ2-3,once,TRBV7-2,CASSPLGGGNVYF,TGTGCCAGCAGCCCGCTTGGCGGGGGGAATGTGTATTTT
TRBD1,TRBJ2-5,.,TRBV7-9,CASTLGDSREETQYF,TGTGCCAGCACCTTGGGGGACAGCCGAGAAGAGACCCAGTACTTC
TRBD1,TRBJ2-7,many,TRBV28,CASRTVGQGNEQYF,TGTGCCAGCAGGACCGTCGGACAGGGAAACGAGCAGTACTTC
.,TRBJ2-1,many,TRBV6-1,CASRARNEQFF,TGTGCCAGCAGAGCGCGGAATGAGCAGTTCTTC
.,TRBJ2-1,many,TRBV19,CASSIVSEQFF,TGTGCCAGTAGTATAGTAAGTGAGCAGTTCTTC
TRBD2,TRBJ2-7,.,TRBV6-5,CASSFPTSGSHEKYF,TGTGCCAGCAGCTTCCCGACTAGCGGGAGCCACGAGAAGTACTTC
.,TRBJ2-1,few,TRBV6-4,CASSITAAGNEQFF,TGTGCCAGCAGTATTACGGCGGCTGGCAATGAGCAGTTCTTC
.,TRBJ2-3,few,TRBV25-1,CASSEFNSGYPTDTQYF,TGTGCCAGCAGTGAATTCAACTCAGGGTACCCCACAGATACGCAGTATTTT
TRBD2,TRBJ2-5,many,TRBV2,CASSVTSVETQYF,TGTGCCAGCAGTGTCACTAGCGTAGAGACCCAGTACTTC
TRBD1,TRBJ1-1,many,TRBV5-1,CASTTGQPGTEAFF,TGCGCCAGCACTACGGGACAGCCCGGCACTGAAGCTTTCTTT
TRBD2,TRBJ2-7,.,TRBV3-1,CASSQELGGRGEQYF,TGTGCCAGCAGCCAAGAATTGGGCGGGAGGGGTGAGCAGTACTTC
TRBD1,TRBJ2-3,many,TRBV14,CASSQTGMEDTQYF,TGTGCCAGCAGCCAGACAGGGATGGAAGATACGCAGTATTTT
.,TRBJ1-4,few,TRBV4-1,CASSQALSQGPGEKLFF,TGCGCCAGCAGCCAAGCCCTATCCCAGGGCCCGGGGGAAAAACTGTTTTTT
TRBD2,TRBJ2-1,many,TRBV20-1,CSVTSGSLTDEQFF,TGCAGCGTGACTAGCGGGAGTTTGACCGATGAGCAGTTCTTC
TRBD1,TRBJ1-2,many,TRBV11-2,CASSLDRQGYGYTF,TGTGCCAGCAGCTTAGATCGACAGGGATATGGCTACACCTTC
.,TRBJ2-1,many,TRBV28,CASSRSGFGSYNEQFF,TGTGCCAGCAGTCGTAGTGGGTTTGGCTCCTACAATGAGCAGTTCTTC
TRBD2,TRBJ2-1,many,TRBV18,CASSPTASGRGNEQFF,TGTGCCAGCTCACCAACTGCTAGCGGGAGAGGGAATGAGCAGTTCTTC
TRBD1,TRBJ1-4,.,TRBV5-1,CASSSLQGANEKLFF,TGCGCCAGCAGTTCGTTACAGGGGGCGAATGAAAAACTGTTTTTT
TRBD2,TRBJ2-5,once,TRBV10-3,CAISESGEGRAEEAQYF,TGTGCCATCAGTGAGTCGGGGGAGGGCCGCGCCGAAGAGGCCCAGTACTTC
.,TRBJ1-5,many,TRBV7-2,CASSYRRGDQPQHF,TGTGCCAGCAGCTATCGCCGCGGGGATCAGCCCCAGCATTTT
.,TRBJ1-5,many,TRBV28,CASSSHYSNQPQHF,TGTGCCAGCAGTTCCCATTATAGCAATCAGCCCCAGCATTTT
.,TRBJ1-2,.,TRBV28,CASSVGSYGCTF,TGTGCCAGCAGCGTGGGAAGCTATGGCTGCACCTTC
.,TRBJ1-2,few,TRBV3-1,CASSQDGGGGYTF,TGTGCCAGCAGCCAAGATGGGGGGGGTGGCTACACCTTC
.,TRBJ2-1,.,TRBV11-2,CASSLEAGPPYNEQFF,TGTGCCAGCAGCTTAGAGGCGGGACCCCCATACAATGAGCAGTTCTTC
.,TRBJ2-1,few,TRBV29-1,CSVRDRKYNEQFF,TGCAGCGTGCGAGACAGAAAGTACAATGAGCAGTTCTTC
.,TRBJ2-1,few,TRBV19,CASSIGNYNEQFF,TGTGCCAGTAGTATCGGCAACTACAATGAGCAGTTCTTC
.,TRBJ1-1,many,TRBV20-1,CSARDSWGTEAFF,TGCAGTGCTAGAGATTCCTGGGGCACTGAAGCTTTCTTT
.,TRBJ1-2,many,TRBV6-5,CASSYSGGHQGYTF,TGTGCCAGCAGTTACTCCGGGGGACACCAGGGCTACACCTTC
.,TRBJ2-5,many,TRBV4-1,CASSQSHGVETQYF,TGCGCCAGCAGCCAGTCCCACGGGGTAGAGACCCAGTACTTC
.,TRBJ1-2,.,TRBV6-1,CALSLTGSNYGYTF,TGTGCCCTCAGTCTCACAGGGTCGAACTATGGCTACACCTTC
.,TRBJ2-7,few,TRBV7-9,CASSSREDSGVLEQYF,TGTGCCAGCAGCTCCAGAGAGGACAGTGGTGTTCTCGAGCAGTACTTC
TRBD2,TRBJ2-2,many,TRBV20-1,CSARMGLAANTGELFF,TGCAGTGCTAGGATGGGGCTAGCGGCAAACACCGGGGAGCTGTTTTTT
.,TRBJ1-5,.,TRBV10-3,CATGNGSNQPQHF,TGTGCCACCGGGAATGGGAGCAATCAGCCCCAGCATTTT